Shown below are 9 T cell receptor beta chains from a single sample sequenced in a study of blood T cells in healthy people across ages. Then a second PCR, running roughly 6 to 11 cycles, was carried out with a sample-barcoded 5' primer and a J-beta primer mix. TCRdb redid the calling of the 5' RACE reads with MiXCR, one entry per CDR3 protein. Here the sample spans about 780,000 distinct CDR3 sequences, more than 35% being singletons. Sequenced sample: blood. These receptors were collected from an elderly man in good health.

V usage is TRBV5-1 and J usage is TRBJ2-5; TRBD2 agrees at 12 bases. This CDR3 region has 16 residues. Germline V lookup: CDR1 SGHRS, CDR2 YFSETQ. V shed 6 bases and J 1 base; nucleotides not matched to a gene: 7. The chain's CDR3 is CASILGLAGFQETQYF. CDR3 in DNA: TGCGCCAGCATCCTAGGACTAGCGGGGTTCCAAGAGACCCAGTACTTC.

This clonotype was observed a few times. The chain combines TRBV2 with TRBJ2-3; a possible D gene is TRBD2 (5 bases). There are 14 residues in the CDR3. Germline V gives CDR1 SNHLY, CDR2 FYNNEI. Trimming left V 7 bases short and J 1 base short, with 12 bases between. This CDR3 is CASNLNGGTDTQYF. The CDR3 region has the DNA TGTGCCAGCAACCTGAACGGGGGCACAGATACGCAGTATTTT.

The V call is TRBV7-2, the J call TRBJ2-1, with D hard to call. The CDR3 contains 11 residues. Between the trimmed V and J ends, which lost 4 bases and 8 bases, there was a span of 6 bases. Germline V gene sequence: CDR1 SGHTA, CDR2 FQGNSA. In nucleotides, the CDR3 is TGTGCCAGCAGCTCCATCTATGAGCAGTTCTTC. As protein: CASSSIYEQFF. Together with reference TRBV7-2 and TRBJ2-1, the CDR3 gives the full variable domain: GAGVSQSPSNKVTEKGKDVELRCDPISGHTALYWYRQSLGQGLEFLIYFQGNSAPDKSGLPSDRFSAERTGGSVSTLTIQRTQQEDSAVYLCASSSIYEQFFGPGTRLTVL.

The chain is built from TRBV28 and TRBJ1-2; no firm D call. The V gene lost 5 bases and the J gene lost 1 base, with 8 bases spanning the gap. CDR3 size: 13 residues. The germline V gene has CDR1 MDHEN and CDR2 SYDVKM. The CDR3 region has the DNA TGTGCCAGCAGTGTTCAGCGTAACTATGGCTACACCTTC. Amino acid sequence: CASSVQRNYGYTF.

The rearrangement links TRBV20-1 to TRBJ2-6; D gene uncertain. The CDR3 runs to 13 residues. Germline V CDR1 and CDR2: DFQATT, SNEGSKA (reference sequence). V lost 3 bases and J 4 bases, leaving 7 bases between the germline ends. The CDR3: CSASRSGANVLTF. As DNA, the CDR3 is TGCAGTGCTAGCCGGTCCGGGGCCAACGTCCTGACTTTC.

The chain couples TRBV29-1 to TRBJ2-1, with 10 bases lining up with TRBD2. With 8 bases clipped from V and 2 bases from J, the junction kept 3 bases outside the gene matches. The germline gives CDR1 SQVTM, CDR2 ANQGSEA. The CDR3 consists of 13 residues. The CDR3 region is CSTGTSAYNEQFF. In DNA form, the CDR3 reads TGCAGCACCGGGACTAGCGCCTACAATGAGCAGTTCTTC.

This chain links TRBV27 with TRBJ2-7; D is unclear. Per the germline V gene, CDR1 is MNHEY and CDR2 is SMNVEV (reference sequence). There are 9 residues in the CDR3. Trimming shortened V by 11 bases and J by 3 bases, and 5 bases separated the two germline ends. CDR3 coding DNA: TGTGCCGGGTGCTACGAGCAGTACTTC. Translation gives CAGCYEQYF.

With respect to this clonotype: A single base separates this from a much larger clone, so it may be a read error. The chain has TRBV7-3 and TRBJ2-6; D is perhaps TRBD1 (5 bases). Germline CDR1 SGHTA, CDR2 FQGTGA. The V end lost 2 bases, the J end lost 0 bases, and 8 bases lay between the germline ends. The CDR3 consists of 16 residues. The CDR3 DNA sequence: TGTGCCAGCAGCTTAGATGGGGCCTCTGGGGCCAACGTCCTGACTTTC. This encodes CASSLDGASGANVLTF.

The chain uses TRBV9 and TRBJ2-2; the D gene is possibly TRBD1 (5 bases). Germline assignment: CDR1 SGDLS and CDR2 YYNGEE. Trimming removed 4 bases at V and 0 bases at J, with 7 bases between. There are 14 residues in the CDR3. This CDR3 is CASSTRANTGELFF. The CDR3 DNA reads as TGTGCCAGCAGCACCAGGGCGAACACCGGGGAGCTGTTTTTT.